Below, 19 T cell receptor beta chains from the same sample are listed, as sequenced in a study of T cell responses to AZD1222 COVID-19 vaccine listed by TCRdb under 2021. Library creation used the immunoSEQ multiplex PCR assay. Sourced from immuneACCESS, this table was stored by TCRdb with only in-frame sequences that have V and J called. A share of the clones is absent; for the studies checked, an unresolved V gene accounts for under half, and the remainder has no known explanation. This sample lists 130,000 or so clones; roughly nine tenths were detected once. About 3.1% of the sample is held by the ten biggest clonotypes. Per the publication, the time point label means: baseline before first vaccination. The sample here was peripheral blood, taken on day 0 of AZD1222 vaccination. All receptors derive from an adult in good health.

This sequence joins TRBV4-1 and TRBJ2-7; 8 bases agree with TRBD2. V shed 1 base, J shed 6 bases, and the junction held 11 bases outside the gene matches. CDR1 is MGHRA, CDR2 YSYEKL, per germline. CDR3 length: 16 residues. The CDR3 DNA sequence: TGCGCCAGCAGCCAAGTCCCACTAGCGGAGGGCGTCGAGCAGTACTTC. Translation: CASSQVPLAEGVEQYF.

This chain joins TRBV19 and TRBJ1-1; a possible D gene is TRBD1 (6 bases). Germline V gene sequence: CDR1 LNHDA, CDR2 SQIVND (reference sequence). The CDR3 is 13 amino acids. Trimming took 3 bases from V and 6 from J, leaving 11 bases between them. CDR3 in DNA: TGTGCCAGTAGTATCGCAAGGGGGGCTGAAGCTTTCTTT. Protein: CASSIARGAEAFF. Together with reference TRBV19 and TRBJ1-1, the CDR3 gives the full variable domain: DGGITQSPKYLFRKEGQNVTLSCEQNLNHDAMYWYRQDPGQGLRLIYYSQIVNDFQKGDIAEGYSVSREKKESFPLTVTSAQKNPTAFYLCASSIARGAEAFFGQGTRLTVV.

The chain combines TRBV19 with TRBJ2-7; D is possibly TRBD2 (5 bases). The CDR3 has 15 residues. CDR1 and CDR2 from the germline V gene are LNHDA and SQIVND (reference sequence). V was shortened by 5 bases and J by 3 bases, with 17 bases between the two germline ends. CDR3 coding DNA: TGTGCCAGTAGTGACGTCACCGGAGGCTTCTACGAGCAGTACTTC. It is translated as CASSDVTGGFYEQYF.

The V and J genes are TRBV18 and TRBJ1-5, with TRBD1 matching over 7 bases. With 6 bases clipped from V and 2 bases from J, the junction kept 22 bases outside the gene matches. The CDR3 loop spans 20 amino acids. Looked up from germline, CDR1 is KGHSH and CDR2 is LQKENI. This CDR3 reads CASSPSKGAGATSGNQPQHF. The CDR3, as DNA: TGTGCCAGCTCCCCATCGAAGGGGGCTGGTGCGACCTCCGGCAATCAGCCCCAGCATTTT.

This chain links TRBV3-1 (or the pseudogene TRBV3-2) with TRBJ1-4, with D perhaps matching TRBD1 (5 bases). The CDR3 sequence is 14 residues long. Trimming cost V 2 bases and J 8 bases, with 12 bases left between them. Germline CDR1 and CDR2: LGHDT and YNNKEL (reference sequence). In DNA, the CDR3 is TGTGCCAGCAGCCAACGGCAGGGTGGCGAAAAACTGTTTTTT. Amino acid sequence: CASSQRQGGEKLFF.

The rearrangement links TRBV28 to TRBJ2-2, with a possible D match to TRBD2 (6 bases). This CDR3 has 14 amino acids. Trimming stripped 7 bases from V and 3 bases from J, with 12 bases between. The germline V gene has CDR1 MDHEN and CDR2 SYDVKM. Here the CDR3 reads CASTPSGYTGELFF. Written as DNA, the CDR3 is TGTGCCAGCACCCCGAGCGGGTACACCGGGGAGCTGTTTTTT.

This clone was observed once. This chain joins TRBV27 and TRBJ1-3; no definite D call. Germline CDR1 reads MNHEY; CDR2 reads SMNVEV (reference sequence). V lost 1 base and J 4 bases, leaving 11 bases between the germline ends. The CDR3 contains 15 residues. This CDR3 is CASSLFPREGNTIYF. CDR3 in DNA: TGTGCCAGCAGTTTATTCCCCCGGGAGGGAAACACCATATATTTT.

About this clone: The sample has other DNA sequences that encode this CDR3 too. The gene calls are TRBV11-2 and TRBJ2-5; D gene ambiguous. The V gene's germline CDR1 is SGHAT and CDR2 FQNNGV. The CDR3 length is 11 residues. V dropped 1 base and J dropped 7 bases, with 4 bases sitting between them. The CDR3 bases are TGTGCCAGCAGCTTAGGAGGGACCCAGTACTTC. Amino acids: CASSLGGTQYF.

The chain is built from TRBV5-8 and TRBJ1-2; possible D gene TRBD1, 5 bases. V gave up 4 bases and J gave up 5 bases, with 9 bases separating them. The CDR3 runs 12 residues. From germline, CDR1 is SGHTS and CDR2 YDEGEE. The CDR3 DNA follows: TGTGCCAGCAGCAGGCCAGGGTATGGCTACACCTTC. Residues: CASSRPGYGYTF.

This CDR3 reads CASSVELFGVEAFF. In DNA, the CDR3 is TGTGCCAGCAGCGTAGAATTATTTGGGGTTGAAGCTTTCTTT. The chain uses TRBV9 and TRBJ1-1; D gene unclear. The V and J ends lost 0 bases and 7 bases respectively, with 13 bases between them. This CDR3 contains 14 residues. Germline V gene sequence: CDR1 SGDLS, CDR2 YYNGEE.

This sequence joins TRBV6-1 and TRBJ2-1, with 10 positions matching TRBD2. This CDR3 is built from 15 residues. Germline CDR1 and CDR2: MNHNS and SASEGT. Germline trimming cut 2 bases from V and 7 bases from J; bases unmatched to any gene: 5. The DNA of the CDR3 is TGTGCCAGCAGTGAACGGAGCGGGAGGGTTAATGAGCAGTTCTTC. This translates into CASSERSGRVNEQFF.

Worth noting for this clone: A read error is possible here, since a much larger clone lies one base away. Distinct nucleotide sequences in the sample also encode this CDR3. This sequence joins TRBV27 and TRBJ2-7; D ambiguous. With 6 bases removed from V and 3 bases from J, the gap between germline ends came to 6 bases. CDR3 length: 11 amino acids. Germline V CDR1 and CDR2: MNHEY, SMNVEV (reference sequence). The CDR3 sequence is CASSLGYEQYF. CDR3 DNA: TGTGCCAGCAGCTTAGGCTACGAGCAGTACTTC.

This chain links TRBV5-6 with TRBJ2-1, with a weak D call TRBD2 (6 bases). The CDR3 extends over 16 amino acids. CDR1 is SGHDT, CDR2 YYEEEE, per germline. Trimming removed 4 bases at V and 1 base at J, with 15 bases between. CDR3 amino acids: CASSRSTGRSYNEQFF. CDR3 coding DNA: TGTGCCAGCAGCCGTTCGACGGGGAGGTCCTACAATGAGCAGTTCTTC.

The DNA for the CDR3 is TGTGCCAGCAGCCACAGGGGGCGTCTGGCCACTGAAGCTTTCTTT. Protein product: CASSHRGRLATEAFF. This rearrangement joins TRBV7-9 to TRBJ1-1, with TRBD1 matching 9 bases. Germline CDR1 and CDR2: SEHNR and FQNEAQ (reference sequence). V was clipped by 5 bases and J by 4 bases; unmatched bases: 8. The length of the CDR3 is 15 residues.

This chain uses TRBV7-9 with TRBJ2-3; no reliable D call. V dropped 5 bases and J dropped 3 bases, with 12 bases sitting between them. The CDR3 loop spans 14 amino acids. Germline assignment: CDR1 SEHNR and CDR2 FQNEAQ (reference sequence). DNA for the CDR3: TGTGCCAGCAGCCTCGACTCGAATACAGATACGCAGTATTTT. Translating it yields CASSLDSNTDTQYF.

The J gene is TRBJ1-2, the V gene TRBV30; D gene ambiguous. Germline V gene lookup returns CDR1 GTSNPN and CDR2 SVGIG (reference sequence). This CDR3 contains 11 residues. Trimming took off 6 bases at V and 7 bases at J, with 12 bases between the two ends. CDR3 in amino acids: CACSREPGYTF. CDR3 in DNA: TGTGCCTGCTCCCGCGAACCTGGCTACACCTTC. The whole variable domain, filled in from reference TRBV30 and TRBJ1-2, reads SQTIHQWPATLVQPVGSPLSLECTVEGTSNPNLYWYRQAAGRGLQLLFYSVGIGQISSEVPQNLSASRPQDRQFILSSKKLLLSDSGFYLCACSREPGYTFGSGTRLTVV.

This sequence joins TRBV5-1 and TRBJ2-5, with 10 bases matching TRBD1. J gave up 5 bases and V 4 bases, and 5 bases lay outside the gene matches. Germline V gives CDR1 SGHRS, CDR2 YFSETQ. This CDR3 spans 14 amino acids. CDR3 loop: CASSRQGAMETQYF. CDR3 nucleotides: TGCGCCAGCAGCCGACAGGGGGCTATGGAGACCCAGTACTTC.

Worth noting for this clone: The germline gene is not matched at one end of the junction; a read error may be the cause. The rearrangement uses TRBV29-1 and TRBJ1-1; 7 bases line up with TRBD1. CDR1 SQVTM and CDR2 ANQGSEA come from the germline V gene. This CDR3 has 14 amino acids. CDR3 nucleotide sequence: TGCAGCGTTGAGGAGGGACAGTTGAACACTGAAGCTTTTTTT. It translates to CSVEEGQLNTEAFF.

The chain joins TRBV6-5 to TRBJ2-7; 7 bases match TRBD2. The J segment lost 2 bases and the V segment lost 4 bases, leaving 8 bases of the junction unmatched. CDR3 size: 15 residues. Per the germline V gene, CDR1 is MNHEY and CDR2 is SVGAGI. This CDR3 reads CASSSLSGGTYEQYF. Written as DNA, the CDR3 is TGTGCCAGCAGTTCCCTCTCCGGGGGGACCTACGAGCAGTACTTC.